Listed below are T cell receptor beta chains from one sample, sequenced in a study of graft-versus-host responses after intestinal transplantation. Using immunoSEQ multiplex PCR, the repertoire was profiled, and TCRdb retains in-frame clones only, with some absent. Of some 15,000 clones detected, 70% appear once; the ten largest clones hold about 23%. Material: ileum tissue, obtained approximately 780 days after intestinal transplantation. These receptors came from a human patient who received an intestinal transplant, so some T cells may come from the graft donor. The conserved cysteine and the conserved F or W are not part of the CDR3 here. Clone size is given for some rows only: seen once, a few or many times, or a class if the clone is expanded.

>TRBV4-1|NA|15
ASSQTLLAGASNEQF
>TRBV7-9|few|12
ASSGVSGANVLT
>TRBV6-1|few|11
ASSRGVVETQY
>TRBV4-2|NA|16
ASSQDGWGREGRETQY
>TRBV27|NA|13
ASHKWGHKNYEQY
>TRBV5-1|NA|16
ASRPPVTSGESTDTQY
>TRBV7-8|NA|13
ASSFIGGYTDTQY
>TRBV6-1|NA|9
ASRGFYGYT
>TRBV19|NA|12
ASSMFQGANEQF
>TRBV4-3|few|11
ASSQLRPDTQY
>TRBV10-3|once|11
AISESDYNEQF
>TRBV28|NA|13
ASSKPPGQGDGYT
>TRBV14|NA|14
ASSQEISGRGETQY
>TRBV5-1|NA|13
ASSLGGQVGQPQH
>TRBV11-3|NA|11
ASSLGPLGEQF
>TRBV4-1|medium-sized|14
ASSQRTAATNEKLF
>TRBV25-1|NA|13
ASSPRAGGPGEAF
>TRBV30|NA|11
AWTMSSGNTIY
>TRBV27|NA|12
ASSLQPLYNEQF
>TRBV19|NA|13
ASSIDQGQGRTQY
>TRBV5-1|NA|12
ASSLEGSGGTQY
>TRBV2|NA|15
ASSEAVGGTGNSPLH
>TRBV20-1|NA|8
SAAQGRAF
>TRBV28|NA|13
ASSLGGPVTGELF
>TRBV6-5|NA|12
ASSYTRGIETQY
>TRBV5-1|NA|13
ASSLQRQRYNEQF
>TRBV25-1|NA|13
ASSLSGQPFYEQY
>TRBV28|NA|12
ASSLRVGNTEAF
>TRBV30|few|14
AWESQPGLYTDTQY
>TRBV5-6|NA|14
ASRVNGTQPNYGYT
>TRBV7-9|NA|12
ASSHTGQPYEQY
>TRBV28|NA|11
AHGAAEQETQY
>TRBV5-1|NA|13
ASSSAGGGVDTQY
>TRBV25-1|NA|15
ASSGPLLAATALEQY
>TRBV13|NA|14
ASSLVGGGQEETQY
>TRBV10-1|NA|14
ASSESLAPGTDTQY
>TRBV6-1|NA|13
ASSPWWGHSYEQY
>TRBV6-5|few|13
ASSYSGGSVYEQY
>TRBV7-2|NA|10
ASSLGQSEQY
>TRBV25-1|NA|15
ASSDQRTSGTRSTQY
>TRBV7-2|NA|11
ASSLARESPQH
>TRBV14|NA|15
ASSARGVGSGANVLT
>TRBV7-8|NA|15
ASSLDLMGNLAYEQY
>TRBV7-3|NA|11
ASSFRRNTEAF
>TRBV7-9|NA|13
ASSSTGPSSYEQY
>TRBV14|NA|12
AGSTGGGTDTQY
>TRBV18|NA|12
ASSPVGMDEKLF
>TRBV30|NA|11
ACNPGFLNEQF
>TRBV21-1|NA|14
ASSKLGRETYQPQH
>TRBV7-3|few|13
ASSSTGPAGNEQF
>TRBV7-2|NA|15
ASSRRYRGSKDYGYT
>TRBV5-6|NA|13
ASSLGTSVQETQY
>TRBV2|NA|9
ASRDNLRYT